The rows below give T cell receptor beta chains drawn from one sample of a study of blood T cell repertoires in COVID-19. The assay was immunoSEQ multiplex PCR, and TCRdb's table has in-frame clones only and misses some. In the table there are 200,000 to 250,000 clones, roughly four fifths of which are singletons. The sequencing input was peripheral blood. The receptor source for this set is a woman aged 50 to 65 with active or convalescent COVID-19. CDR3s include the opening cysteine and the closing phenylalanine or tryptophan. D genes are given only for firm matches.

TGCGCCAGCAGCCCGAGTCGGGGGATGGGGGAAAAACTGTTTTTT | CASSPSRGMGEKLFF | 15 | TRBV5-1 | NA | TRBJ1-4
TGTGCCAGCAGTGCACGAGGCGGCCCGACTAGCAATCAGCCCCAGCATTTT | CASSARGGPTSNQPQHF | 17 | TRBV6-1 | NA | TRBJ1-5
TGTGCCACCCGGACTAGCGGGAGCGGAGGCAATGAGCAGTTCTTC | CATRTSGSGGNEQFF | 15 | TRBV28 | TRBD2 | TRBJ2-1
TGTGCCAGCAGTGAGGTAGCGGAGGATACGCAGTATTTT | CASSEVAEDTQYF | 13 | TRBV6-1 | NA | TRBJ2-3
TGTGCCAGCAGCAAACTAGCGGGAGCTTTGGGCAATGAGCAGTTCTTC | CASSKLAGALGNEQFF | 16 | TRBV2 | TRBD2 | TRBJ2-1
TGCGCCAGCAGCTTGTTCCCAGCGGACGGTGAAAAACTGTTTTTT | CASSLFPADGEKLFF | 15 | TRBV5-1 | NA | TRBJ1-4
TGTGCCAGCAGTCGACGAGGACAGCTTAATGAAAAACTGTTTTTT | CASSRRGQLNEKLFF | 15 | TRBV6-6 | NA | TRBJ1-4
TGTGCCAGCAGCCAAGGTCAGGGAAACACCATATATTTT | CASSQGQGNTIYF | 13 | TRBV3-1/TRBV3-2 | NA | TRBJ1-3
TGTGCCAGCAGCCGGTACCCGGGCGGGGAGCTGTTTTTT | CASSRYPGGELFF | 13 | TRBV7-6 | NA | TRBJ2-2
TGTGCCAGCAGCCTTCCCCCGGCGGGACGGACCTACGAGCAGTACTTC | CASSLPPAGRTYEQYF | 16 | TRBV7-2 | NA | TRBJ2-7
TGTGCCAGTACGGCGGGGGTCCGGGGGAACTATGGCTACACCTTC | CASTAGVRGNYGYTF | 15 | TRBV19 | NA | TRBJ1-2
TGTGCCAGCAGTTCTCCGGTCACTGAAGCTTTCTTT | CASSSPVTEAFF | 12 | TRBV28 | NA | TRBJ1-1